This passage covers 3 T cell receptor beta chains from one sample sequenced in a study of blood T cells in healthy people across ages. The use of a sample-barcoded 5' primer and a J-beta primer mix characterized a second PCR of about 7 to 12 cycles. TCRdb recomputed calls from the 5' RACE reads with MiXCR, one row per CDR3 protein. This table has 1.5 million to 2 million distinct CDR3 sequences, about 50% appearing once. The sample comprised blood. The receptors here all came from a woman aged 40 to 50 in good health.

The chain carries TRBV20-1 and TRBJ1-5; 8 nucleotides agree with TRBD1. V lost 5 bases, J lost 5 bases, and 11 bases stayed unmatched. The CDR3 covers 15 residues. CDR1 and CDR2 (germline): DFQATT, SNEGSKA (reference sequence). CDR3 bases: TGCAGTGCTGCAACGGACAGGGACGGGGATCAGCCCCAGCATTTT. Protein: CSAATDRDGDQPQHF.

The CDR3 is CASSLPRDRLSYEQYF. The CDR3 DNA reads as TGTGCCAGCAGCCTACCCCGGGACAGGCTCTCCTACGAGCAGTACTTC. The rearrangement joins TRBV6-2 or TRBV6-3 to TRBJ2-7, with 8 nucleotides matching TRBD1. Trimming removed 6 bases from V and 0 bases from J; junction bases left unmatched: 10. The CDR3 loop spans 16 amino acids. The germline V gene has CDR1 MNHEY and CDR2 SVGEGT.

The chain has TRBV6-2 or TRBV6-3 and TRBJ2-7, with no clear D. Germline CDR1 reads MNHEY; CDR2 reads SVGEGT. CDR3 length: 15 amino acids. V gave up 5 bases and J gave up 2 bases, with 16 bases separating them. The CDR3 DNA follows: TGTGCCAGCAGTCCGGACCCTACCAGGACCTACGAGCAGTACTTC. It encodes CASSPDPTRTYEQYF.